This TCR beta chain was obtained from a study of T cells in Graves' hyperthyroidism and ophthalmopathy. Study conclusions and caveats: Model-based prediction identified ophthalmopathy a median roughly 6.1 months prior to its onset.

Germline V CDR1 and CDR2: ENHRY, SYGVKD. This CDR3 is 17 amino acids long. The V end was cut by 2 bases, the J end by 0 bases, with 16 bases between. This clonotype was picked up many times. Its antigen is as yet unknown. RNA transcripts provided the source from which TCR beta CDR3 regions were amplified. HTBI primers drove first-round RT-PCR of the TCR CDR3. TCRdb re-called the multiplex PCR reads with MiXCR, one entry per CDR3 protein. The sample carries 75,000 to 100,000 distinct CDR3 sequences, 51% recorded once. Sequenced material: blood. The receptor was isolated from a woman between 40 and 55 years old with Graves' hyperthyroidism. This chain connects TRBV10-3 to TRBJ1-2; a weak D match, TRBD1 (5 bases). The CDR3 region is CAISESGARGANYGYTF. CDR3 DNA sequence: TGTGCCATCAGTGAGAGCGGTGCGAGGGGAGCTAACTATGGCTACACCTTC.